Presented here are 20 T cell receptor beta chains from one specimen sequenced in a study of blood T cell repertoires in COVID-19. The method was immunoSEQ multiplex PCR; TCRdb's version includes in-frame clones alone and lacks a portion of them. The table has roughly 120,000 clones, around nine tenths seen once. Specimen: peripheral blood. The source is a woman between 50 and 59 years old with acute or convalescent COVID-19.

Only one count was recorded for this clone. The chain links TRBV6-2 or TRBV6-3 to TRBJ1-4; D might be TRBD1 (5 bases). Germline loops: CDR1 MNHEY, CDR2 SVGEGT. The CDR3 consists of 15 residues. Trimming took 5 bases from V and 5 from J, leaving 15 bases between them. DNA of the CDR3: TGTGCCAGCAGTAAACCGGGACTGTTGAATGAAAAACTGTTTTTT. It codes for CASSKPGLLNEKLFF.

The CDR3 here is CASSLYRAGNQPQHF. Here the CDR3 DNA reads TGTGCCAGCAGCTTATACAGGGCCGGCAATCAGCCCCAGCATTTT. This sequence joins TRBV6-5 and TRBJ1-5; D perhaps matches TRBD1 (6 bases). This CDR3 has 15 residues. CDR1 is MNHEY, CDR2 SVGAGI, per germline. Deletions cut 6 bases from V and 2 bases from J, with 14 bases between.

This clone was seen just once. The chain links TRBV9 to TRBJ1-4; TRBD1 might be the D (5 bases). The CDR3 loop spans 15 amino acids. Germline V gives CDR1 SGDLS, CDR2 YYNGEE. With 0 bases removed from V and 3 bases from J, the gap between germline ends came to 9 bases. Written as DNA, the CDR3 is TGTGCCAGCAGCGTAGGGGTAGGGGCTAATGAAAAACTGTTTTTT. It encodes CASSVGVGANEKLFF.

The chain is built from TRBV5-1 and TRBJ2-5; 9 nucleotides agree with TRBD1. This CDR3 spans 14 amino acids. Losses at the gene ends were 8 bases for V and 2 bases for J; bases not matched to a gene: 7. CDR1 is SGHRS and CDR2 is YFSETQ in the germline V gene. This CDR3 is CASRTGAGQETQYF. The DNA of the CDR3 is TGCGCCAGTAGGACAGGGGCGGGGCAAGAGACCCAGTACTTC.

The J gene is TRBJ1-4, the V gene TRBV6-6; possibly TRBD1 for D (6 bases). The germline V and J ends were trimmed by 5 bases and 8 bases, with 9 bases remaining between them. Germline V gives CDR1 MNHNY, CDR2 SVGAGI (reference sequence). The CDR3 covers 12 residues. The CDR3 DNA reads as TGTGCCAGCAGTCGGGACATAGAAAAACTGTTTTTT. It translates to CASSRDIEKLFF.

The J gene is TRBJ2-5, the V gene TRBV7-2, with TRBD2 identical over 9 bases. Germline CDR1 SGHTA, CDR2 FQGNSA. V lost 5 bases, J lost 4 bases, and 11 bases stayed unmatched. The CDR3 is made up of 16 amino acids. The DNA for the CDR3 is TGTGCCAGCAGCCCCGGGGGGCGGGGGGGCGGAGAGACCCAGTACTTC. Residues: CASSPGGRGGGETQYF.

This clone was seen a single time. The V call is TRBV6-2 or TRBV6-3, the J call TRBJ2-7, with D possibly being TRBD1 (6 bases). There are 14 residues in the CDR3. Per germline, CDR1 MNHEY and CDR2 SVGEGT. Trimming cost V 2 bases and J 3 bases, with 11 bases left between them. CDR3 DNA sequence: TGTGCCAGCAGTTACAGGCAGGGGCGCTACGAGCAGTACTTC. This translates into CASSYRQGRYEQYF.

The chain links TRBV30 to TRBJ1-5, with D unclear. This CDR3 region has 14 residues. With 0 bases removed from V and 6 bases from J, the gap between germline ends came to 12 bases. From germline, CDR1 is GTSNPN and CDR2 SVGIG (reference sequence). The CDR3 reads CAWSVRSGGQPQHF. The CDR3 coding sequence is TGTGCCTGGAGTGTACGGTCCGGCGGTCAGCCCCAGCATTTT.

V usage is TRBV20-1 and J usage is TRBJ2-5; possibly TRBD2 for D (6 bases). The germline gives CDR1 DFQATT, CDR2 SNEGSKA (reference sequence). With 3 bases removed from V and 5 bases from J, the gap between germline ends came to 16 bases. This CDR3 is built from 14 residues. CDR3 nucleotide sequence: TGCAGTGCTAGTGCGGGGATCGGTTTGGAGACCCAGTACTTC. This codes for CSASAGIGLETQYF.

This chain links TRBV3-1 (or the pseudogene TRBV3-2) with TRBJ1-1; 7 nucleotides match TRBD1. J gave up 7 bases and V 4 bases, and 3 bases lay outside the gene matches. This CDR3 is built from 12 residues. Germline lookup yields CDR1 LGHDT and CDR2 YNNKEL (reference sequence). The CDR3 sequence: CASSLRDSEAFF. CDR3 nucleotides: TGTGCCAGCAGCCTCCGGGACAGTGAAGCTTTCTTT.

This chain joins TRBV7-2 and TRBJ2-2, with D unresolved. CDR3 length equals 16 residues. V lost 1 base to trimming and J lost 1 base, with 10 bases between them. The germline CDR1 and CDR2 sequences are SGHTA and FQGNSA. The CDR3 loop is CASSLGIARNTGELFF. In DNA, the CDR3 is TGTGCCAGCAGCTTAGGCATAGCCCGGAACACCGGGGAGCTGTTTTTT.

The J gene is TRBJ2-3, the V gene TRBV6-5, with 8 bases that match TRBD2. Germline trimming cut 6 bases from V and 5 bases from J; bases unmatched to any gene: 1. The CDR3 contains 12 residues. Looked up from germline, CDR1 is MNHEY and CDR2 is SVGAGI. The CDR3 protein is CASSAGGDTQYF. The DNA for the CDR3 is TGTGCCAGCAGCGCGGGGGGAGATACGCAGTATTTT.

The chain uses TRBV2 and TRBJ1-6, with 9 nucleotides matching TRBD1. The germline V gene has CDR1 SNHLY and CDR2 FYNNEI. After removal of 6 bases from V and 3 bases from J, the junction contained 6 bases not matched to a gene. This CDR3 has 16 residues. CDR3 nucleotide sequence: TGTGCCAGCAGCCTACAGGGGGCCGTCTATAATTCACCCCTCCACTTT. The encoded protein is CASSLQGAVYNSPLHF.

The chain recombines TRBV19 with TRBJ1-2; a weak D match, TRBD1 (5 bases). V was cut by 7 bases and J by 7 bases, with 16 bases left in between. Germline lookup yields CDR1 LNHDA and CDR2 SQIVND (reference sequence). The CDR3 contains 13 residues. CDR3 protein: CASTAGRFFGYTF. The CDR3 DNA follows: TGTGCCAGTACTGCGGGACGGTTCTTTGGCTACACCTTC. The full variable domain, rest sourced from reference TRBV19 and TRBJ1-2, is DGGITQSPKYLFRKEGQNVTLSCEQNLNHDAMYWYRQDPGQGLRLIYYSQIVNDFQKGDIAEGYSVSREKKESFPLTVTSAQKNPTAFYLCASTAGRFFGYTFGSGTRLTVV.

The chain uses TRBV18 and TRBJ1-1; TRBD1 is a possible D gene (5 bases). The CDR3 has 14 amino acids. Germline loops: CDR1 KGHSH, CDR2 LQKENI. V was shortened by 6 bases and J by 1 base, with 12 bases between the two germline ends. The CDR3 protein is CASSAVGENTEAFF. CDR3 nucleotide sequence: TGTGCCAGCTCCGCCGTAGGGGAGAACACTGAAGCTTTCTTT.

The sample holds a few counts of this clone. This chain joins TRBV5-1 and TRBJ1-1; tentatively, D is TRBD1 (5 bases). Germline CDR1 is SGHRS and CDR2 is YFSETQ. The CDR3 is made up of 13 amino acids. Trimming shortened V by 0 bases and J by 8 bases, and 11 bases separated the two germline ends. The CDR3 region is CASSLGQGREAFF. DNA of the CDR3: TGCGCCAGCAGCTTGGGGCAGGGCCGCGAAGCTTTCTTT.

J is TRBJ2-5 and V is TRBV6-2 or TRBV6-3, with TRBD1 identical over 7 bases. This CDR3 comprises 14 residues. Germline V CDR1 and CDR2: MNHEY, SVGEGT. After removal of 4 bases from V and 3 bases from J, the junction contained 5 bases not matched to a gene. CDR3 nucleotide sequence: TGTGCCAGCAGTTCGGGGACAGCAGAAGAGACCCAGTACTTC. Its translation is CASSSGTAEETQYF.

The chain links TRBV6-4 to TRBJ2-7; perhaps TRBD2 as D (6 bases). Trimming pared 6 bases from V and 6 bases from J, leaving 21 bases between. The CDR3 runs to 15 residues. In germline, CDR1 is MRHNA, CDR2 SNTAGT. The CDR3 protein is CASSRDGGFGCEQYF. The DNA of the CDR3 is TGTGCCAGCAGCAGGGACGGAGGGTTCGGGTGCGAGCAGTACTTC.

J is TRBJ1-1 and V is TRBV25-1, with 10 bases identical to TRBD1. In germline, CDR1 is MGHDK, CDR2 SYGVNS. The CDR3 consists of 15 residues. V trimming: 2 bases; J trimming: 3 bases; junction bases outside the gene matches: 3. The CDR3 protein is CASSEPGTGDTEAFF. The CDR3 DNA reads TGTGCCAGCAGTGAACCGGGGACAGGGGACACTGAAGCTTTCTTT.

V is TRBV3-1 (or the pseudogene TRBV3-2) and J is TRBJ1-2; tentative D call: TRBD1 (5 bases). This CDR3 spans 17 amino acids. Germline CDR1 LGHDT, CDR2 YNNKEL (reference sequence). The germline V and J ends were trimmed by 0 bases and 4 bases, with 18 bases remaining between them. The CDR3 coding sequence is TGTGCCAGCAGCCAAGATCTAGTCCAGGGAATTCCCTATGGCTACACCTTC. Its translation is CASSQDLVQGIPYGYTF.